This T cell receptor beta chain appears in the sequencing data of a study of shared clonotypes between healthy human individuals. This clone was seen once. CDR1 is MNHNS and CDR2 is SASEGT in the germline V gene. The CDR3 consists of 14 residues. The junction had 4 bases not matched to a gene; V was cut back by 6 bases and J by 0 bases. The assay was immunoSEQ multiplex PCR, and TCRdb's table has in-frame clones only and misses some. The sample contains around 990,000 clones, approximately 80% of which appear only once. V gene TRBV6-1 combines with J gene TRBJ1-2; 7 bases map to TRBD1. The clonotype comes from a man between 18 and 35 years old in good health. Some clones in this sample may be carry-over from other donors' samples. Input material: memory CD4+ T cells from PBMCs. Subset indicated: CD45RA-negative fraction. The CDR3 here is CASRQGRTNYGYTF. The CDR3 DNA sequence: TGTGCCAGCAGACAGGGGAGAACTAACTATGGCTACACCTTC.